This T cell receptor beta chain was captured in a study of OX40 agonist ivuxolimab in advanced cancers. The data were produced by immunoSEQ multiplex PCR, yet TCRdb's version contains in-frame clones alone and is incomplete. The data contain fewer than 95,000 clones, approximately 80% of them singletons. This clone showed up just a few times. Antigen unknown. Germline-derived CDR1 and CDR2 are LNHDA and SQIVND (reference sequence). The CDR3 runs to 17 residues. Between the trimmed V and J ends, which lost 4 bases and 4 bases, there was a span of 22 bases. Study-level findings and limits: Relative to CD4+, CD8+ T cells held more expanded clones on average.

The source of this sequence is an adult with an advanced solid tumor such as melanoma, head and neck, liver or kidney cancer. This material consisted of CD4+ or CD8+ T cells sorted from blood, taken in a trial of the OX40 agonist ivuxolimab. This rearrangement joins TRBV19 to TRBJ1-2; tentatively, D is TRBD1 (5 bases). The CDR3 region is CASSKGLSLTRVYGYTF. CDR3 bases: TGTGCCAGTAGTAAAGGACTTTCCCTCACCAGGGTCTATGGCTACACCTTC.